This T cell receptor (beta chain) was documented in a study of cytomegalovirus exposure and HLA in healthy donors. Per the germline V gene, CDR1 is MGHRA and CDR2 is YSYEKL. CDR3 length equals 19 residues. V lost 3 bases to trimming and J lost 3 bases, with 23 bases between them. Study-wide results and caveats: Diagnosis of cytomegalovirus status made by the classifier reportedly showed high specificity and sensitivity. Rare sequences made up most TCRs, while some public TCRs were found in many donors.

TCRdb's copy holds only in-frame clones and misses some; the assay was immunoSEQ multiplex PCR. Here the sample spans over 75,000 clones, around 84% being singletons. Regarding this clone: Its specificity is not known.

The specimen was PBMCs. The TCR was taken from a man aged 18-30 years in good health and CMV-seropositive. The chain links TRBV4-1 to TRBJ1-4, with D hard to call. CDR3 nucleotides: TGCGCCAGCAGCCATCAAAGGCTTTACTTGGCACAGTCTAATGAAAAACTGTTTTTT. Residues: CASSHQRLYLAQSNEKLFF.